Below are 10 T cell receptor beta chains sequenced from a single sample in a study of cytomegalovirus exposure and HLA in healthy donors. PCR employed 60 Vbeta and 13 Jbeta primers. The table came from immunoSEQ multiplex PCR; TCRdb's copy has only in-frame clones and leaves some out. The sample includes some 200,000 clones, around 79% seen only once; the top ten take about 1.4%. The sample was PBMCs. These receptors were taken from a girl between 10 and 17 years old in good health and CMV-seropositive.

The chain recombines TRBV10-3 with TRBJ1-1; D unclear. V was trimmed by 6 bases and J by 2 bases, leaving 7 bases between them. The CDR3 runs 12 residues. In germline, CDR1 is ENHRY, CDR2 SYGVKD. The CDR3: CAISEQNTEAFF. CDR3 in DNA: TGTGCCATCAGCGAACAAAACACTGAAGCTTTCTTT.

V usage is TRBV6-1 and J usage is TRBJ1-5, with 7 bases matching TRBD1. This CDR3 has 15 amino acids. V shed 6 bases, J shed 4 bases, and the junction held 9 bases outside the gene matches. Germline V lookup: CDR1 MNHNS, CDR2 SASEGT. The CDR3 nucleotides are TGTGCCAGCAGCGATCGGGACAGCCCTAATCAGCCCCAGCATTTT. It encodes CASSDRDSPNQPQHF.

The chain has TRBV6-6 and TRBJ2-6; D remains unclear. Germline V gene sequence: CDR1 MNHNY, CDR2 SVGAGI (reference sequence). V shed 6 bases and J shed 1 base, with 10 bases lying between them. This CDR3 contains 15 residues. CDR3 coding DNA: TGTGCCAGCAGCCCCCCACTATCTGGGGCCAACGTCCTGACTTTC. The encoded protein is CASSPPLSGANVLTF.

The chain uses TRBV4-3 and TRBJ1-1; D is undetermined. V shed 1 base and J shed 7 bases, with 10 bases lying between them. The CDR3 length is 13 residues. Germline assignment: CDR1 LGHNA and CDR2 YSLEER. The CDR3 coding sequence is TGCGCCAGCAGCCAAGTACGAGATTATGAAGCTTTCTTT. This translates into CASSQVRDYEAFF.

This sequence joins TRBV10-3 and TRBJ2-7; a weak D match, TRBD1 (5 bases). Germline V gene data show CDR1 as ENHRY and CDR2 as SYGVKD. V was trimmed by 3 bases and J by 1 base, leaving 7 bases between them. The CDR3 loop spans 13 amino acids. CDR3 in DNA: TGTGCCATCAGTGATGCAGGGTCCTACGAGCAGTACTTC. Its protein product is CAISDAGSYEQYF.

V and J are TRBV14 and TRBJ1-2; D ambiguous. The germline V and J ends were trimmed by 3 bases and 4 bases, with 18 bases remaining between them. The CDR3 is 16 residues long. In germline, CDR1 is SGHDN, CDR2 FVKESK. CDR3 sequence reads: CASSHEASHGGYGYTF. The DNA for the CDR3 is TGTGCCAGCAGCCATGAAGCCTCCCATGGAGGCTATGGCTACACCTTC.

There are a few counts of this clone. V is TRBV2 and J is TRBJ2-1; 13 nucleotides match TRBD2. Germline loops: CDR1 SNHLY, CDR2 FYNNEI. Unmatched junction bases numbered 9, after V lost 3 bases and J lost 10 bases. CDR3 length equals 16 residues. The CDR3 nucleotides read TGTGCCAGCAGTGACCCACTAGCGGGGGGGCTCAGAGAGCAGTTCTTC. Translating it yields CASSDPLAGGLREQFF. Variable domain in full (rest from reference TRBV2 and TRBJ2-1): EPEVTQTPSHQVTQMGQEVILRCVPISNHLYFYWYRQILGQKVEFLVSFYNNEISEKSEIFDDQFSVERPDGSNFTLKIRSTKLEDSAMYFCASSDPLAGGLREQFFGPGTRLTVL.

The rearrangement joins TRBV5-8 to TRBJ2-1; no firm D call. V was clipped by 0 bases and J by 4 bases, with 11 bases between them. CDR3 size: 15 residues. Germline V gene sequence: CDR1 SGHTS, CDR2 YDEGEE. The CDR3 bases are TGTGCCAGCAGCTTGGCTTTGACACCTTACAATGAGCAGTTCTTC. Its protein is CASSLALTPYNEQFF.

V gene TRBV2 combines with J gene TRBJ1-6; D possibly corresponds to TRBD1 (6 bases). Trimming cost V 6 bases and J 7 bases, with 16 bases left between them. The V gene's germline CDR1 is SNHLY and CDR2 FYNNEI. CDR3 length: 15 residues. The CDR3 bases are TGTGCCAGCAGAGATCCGGGACACGGAAATTCACCCCTCCACTTT. Amino acid sequence: CASRDPGHGNSPLHF.

The chain joins TRBV6-6 to TRBJ2-7, with 10 bases identical to TRBD2. Trimming removed 7 bases from V and 6 bases from J; junction bases left unmatched: 12. CDR3 size: 15 residues. Germline lookup yields CDR1 MNHNY and CDR2 SVGAGI (reference sequence). The CDR3 is CASNRLAGAPLEQYF. CDR3 DNA sequence: TGTGCCAGCAACCGCCTAGCGGGGGCTCCTCTCGAGCAGTACTTC.